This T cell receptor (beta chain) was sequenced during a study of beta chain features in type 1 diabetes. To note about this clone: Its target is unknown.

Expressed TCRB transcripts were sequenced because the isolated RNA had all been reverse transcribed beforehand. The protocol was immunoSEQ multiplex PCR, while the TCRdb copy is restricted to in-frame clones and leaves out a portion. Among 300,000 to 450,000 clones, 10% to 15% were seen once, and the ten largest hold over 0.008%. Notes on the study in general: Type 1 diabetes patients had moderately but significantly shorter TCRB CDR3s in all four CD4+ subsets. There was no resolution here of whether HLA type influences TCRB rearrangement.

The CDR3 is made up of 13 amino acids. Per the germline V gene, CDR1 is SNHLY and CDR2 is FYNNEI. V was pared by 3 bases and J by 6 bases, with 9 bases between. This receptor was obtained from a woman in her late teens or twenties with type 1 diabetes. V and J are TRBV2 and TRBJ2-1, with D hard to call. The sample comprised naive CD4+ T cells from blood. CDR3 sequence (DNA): TGTGCCAGCAGTGATACCAGGTCCAATGAGCAGTTCTTC. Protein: CASSDTRSNEQFF.